This T cell receptor beta chain appears in the sequencing data of a study of T cell responses to AZD1222 COVID-19 vaccine. Study overall: Second-dose groups at about 4 or about 12 weeks were pooled.

Overall study findings and caveats: Nearly half of spike-specific TCRs reportedly go after variant regions that carry no mutations.

The CDR3 consists of 13 residues. V shed 4 bases, J shed 4 bases, and the junction held 1 base outside the gene matches. CDR1 is SGHTS and CDR2 is YDEGEE in the germline V gene. Regarding this clone: The antigen is not known.

Data came from immunoSEQ multiplex PCR; TCRdb stores just in-frame clones and leaves some out. The sample consists of around 130,000 clones, roughly 85% of them appearing once. The receptor was isolated from an adult in good health. J is TRBJ2-3 and V is TRBV5-8; TRBD2 matches at 9 bases. The specimen was peripheral blood, collected on day 0 of AZD1222 vaccination. The CDR3 here is CASSRTSADTQYF. CDR3 bases: TGTGCCAGCAGCCGGACTAGCGCAGATACGCAGTATTTT.